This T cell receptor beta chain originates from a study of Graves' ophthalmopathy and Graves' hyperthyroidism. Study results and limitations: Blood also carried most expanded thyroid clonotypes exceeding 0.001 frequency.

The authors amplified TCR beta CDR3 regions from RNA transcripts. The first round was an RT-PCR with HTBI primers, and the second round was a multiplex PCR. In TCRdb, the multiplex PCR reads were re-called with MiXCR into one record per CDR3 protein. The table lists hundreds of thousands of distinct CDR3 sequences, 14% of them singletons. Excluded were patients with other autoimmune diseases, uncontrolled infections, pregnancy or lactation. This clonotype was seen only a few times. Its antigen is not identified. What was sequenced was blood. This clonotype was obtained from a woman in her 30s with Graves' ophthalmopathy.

The CDR3 sequence is CATSDFSGSSGHTQYF. CDR3 nucleotide sequence: TGTGCCACCAGTGATTTTAGTGGCTCAAGCGGCCATACGCAGTATTTT. The chain joins TRBV24-1 to TRBJ2-3, with a weak D call TRBD2 (5 bases). Trimming cost V 1 base and J 7 bases, with 17 bases left between them. This CDR3 region has 16 residues. Germline V CDR1 and CDR2: KGHDR, SFDVKD.